These 4 T cell receptor beta chains were sequenced from one sample in a study of early T cells in non-severe SARS-CoV-2 infection. From the 5' RACE reads, TCRdb called clonotypes with MiXCR, one entry per CDR3 protein. The data show around 88,000 distinct CDR3 sequences, around an eighth seen once. The sequenced sample was whole blood. These TCRs come from an adult who was a healthcare worker with PCR-confirmed SARS-CoV-2 infection or an uninfected control (not recorded which).

This clonotype was picked up many times. The chain joins TRBV27 to TRBJ1-1; D uncertain. The length of the CDR3 is 15 residues. V lost 5 bases, J lost 1 base, and 14 bases lay in between. The germline V gene has CDR1 MNHEY and CDR2 SMNVEV (reference sequence). The CDR3 DNA reads TGTGCCAGCAGTAGAGCGGTAGGCCCGAACACTGAAGCTTTCTTT. Translating gives CASSRAVGPNTEAFF.

The chain uses TRBV9 and TRBJ2-7; 7 nucleotides line up with TRBD2. Germline V lookup: CDR1 SGDLS, CDR2 YYNGEE. V lost 0 bases, J lost 7 bases, and 13 bases stayed unmatched. The CDR3 contains 16 residues. CDR3 sequence (DNA): TGTGCCAGCAGCGTAGTAGAAAGCGGGAAGGCCAAAGAGCAGTACTTC. The encoded protein is CASSVVESGKAKEQYF.

The chain is built from TRBV29-1 and TRBJ1-2, with 9 positions matching TRBD1. Germline CDR1 SQVTM, CDR2 ANQGSEA. The J segment lost 6 bases and the V segment lost 7 bases, leaving 9 bases of the junction unmatched. CDR3 length: 13 residues. The CDR3 loop reads CSALQGAKDGYTF. The CDR3 DNA sequence: TGCAGCGCTTTACAGGGGGCGAAGGATGGCTACACCTTC. The variable domain in full, completed from reference TRBV29-1 and TRBJ1-2, reads SAVISQKPSRDICQRGTSLTIQCQVDSQVTMMFWYRQQPGQSLTLIATANQGSEATYESGFVIDKFPISRPNLTFSTLTVSNMSPEDSSIYLCSALQGAKDGYTFGSGTRLTVV.

This rearrangement joins TRBV7-6 to TRBJ1-2, with D perhaps matching TRBD1 (5 bases). Deletions cut 1 base from V and 14 bases from J, with 11 bases between. The CDR3 sequence is 11 residues long. Germline loops: CDR1 SGHVS, CDR2 FNYEAQ. The CDR3, as DNA: TGTGCCAGCAGCTTAGAGGGGCCTATAACCTTC. Translated, it gives CASSLEGPITF.